Listed below are T cell receptor beta chains from one sample, sequenced in a study of shared clonotypes between healthy human individuals. Produced via immunoSEQ multiplex PCR; TCRdb's table is partial and in-frame only. The sample yields over a million clones, roughly 74% seen once. The material sequenced was memory CD4+ T cells from PBMCs. These receptors originate from a man between 18 and 29 years old in good health. Some clones in this sample may be carry-over from other donors' samples. Both conserved end residues are part of each CDR3. The D gene is left open where the match is weak. Part of the rows lack a size; the others show once, few, many or a class for expanded clones.

v_call	d_call	j_call	clone_size	cdr3_aa	cdr3_nt
TRBV29-1	NA	TRBJ2-7	many	CSATAPYEQYF	TGCAGCGCCACAGCGCCCTACGAGCAGTACTTC
TRBV7-2	NA	TRBJ2-7	once	CASSWRTAYEQYF	TGTGCCAGCAGCTGGAGGACAGCCTACGAGCAGTACTTC
TRBV6-1	NA	TRBJ1-2	NA	CASSEGSGGGYTF	TGTGCCAGCAGTGAAGGGTCTGGGGGTGGCTACACCTTC
TRBV19	NA	TRBJ2-7	NA	CASSTLQGWGEQYF	TGTGCCAGTAGTACACTACAGGGTTGGGGCGAGCAGTACTTC
TRBV6-1	NA	TRBJ2-7	NA	CASSENLAYSYEQYF	TGTGCCAGCAGTGAGAATCTAGCGTACTCCTACGAGCAGTACTTC
TRBV29-1	TRBD2	TRBJ2-5	NA	CSVASGREETQYF	TGCAGCGTGGCTAGCGGGAGGGAAGAGACCCAGTACTTC
TRBV5-4	TRBD2	TRBJ2-7	NA	CASSLTSGNEQYF	TGTGCCAGCAGCCTCACTAGCGGGAACGAGCAGTACTTC
TRBV6-1	TRBD1	TRBJ1-5	NA	CASGMGQGDEGPQHF	TGTGCCAGCGGAATGGGACAGGGGGACGAGGGGCCCCAGCATTTT
TRBV4-3	TRBD1	TRBJ1-1	NA	CASSQLVGQGPPEAFF	TGCGCCAGCAGCCAATTAGTGGGACAGGGGCCACCTGAAGCTTTCTTT
TRBV4-3	NA	TRBJ1-4	NA	CASTPTGASNEKLFF	TGCGCCAGCACCCCGACCGGAGCCTCTAATGAAAAACTGTTTTTT
TRBV19	NA	TRBJ2-7	NA	CASSISPGSYEQYF	TGTGCCAGTAGTATTAGTCCGGGCTCCTACGAGCAGTACTTC
TRBV7-2	NA	TRBJ2-7	NA	CASSLGHYTSYEQYF	TGTGCCAGCAGCTTAGGACACTATACCTCCTACGAGCAGTACTTC
TRBV6-6	TRBD2	TRBJ2-3	NA	CASSTSGRSHTDTQYF	TGTGCCAGCAGTACTAGCGGGAGGTCCCACACAGATACGCAGTATTTT
TRBV27	NA	TRBJ2-1	NA	CATSYLSNYNEQFF	TGTGCCACCTCGTACCTATCGAACTACAATGAGCAGTTCTTC
TRBV7-9	NA	TRBJ2-5	few	CASSLPAHETQYF	TGTGCCAGCAGCTTACCCGCACACGAGACCCAGTACTTC
TRBV4-2	NA	TRBJ1-2	few	CASSQESTEIYGYTF	TGTGCCAGCAGCCAAGAAAGTACAGAGATCTATGGCTACACCTTC
TRBV11-2	NA	TRBJ2-7	NA	CASSLLTGAKFEQYF	TGTGCCAGCAGCTTATTAACGGGAGCTAAGTTCGAGCAGTACTTC
TRBV5-1	NA	TRBJ2-1	NA	CASSVDNYNEQFF	TGCGCCAGCAGCGTGGACAACTACAATGAGCAGTTCTTC
TRBV11-2	NA	TRBJ2-2	NA	CASSPVATGELFF	TGTGCCAGCAGCCCCGTAGCGACAGGGGAGCTGTTTTTT
TRBV6-5	NA	TRBJ1-1	NA	CASTPDGKNTEAFF	TGTGCCAGCACCCCGGACGGGAAAAACACTGAAGCTTTCTTT
TRBV2	TRBD1	TRBJ1-1	NA	CASSIGQGSSTFF	TGTGCCAGCAGTATCGGACAGGGGAGTTCGACTTTCTTT
TRBV15	TRBD2	TRBJ2-7	once	CATSRDLAGNYEQYF	TGTGCCACCAGCAGAGATCTAGCGGGGAACTACGAGCAGTACTTC
TRBV11-2	TRBD1	TRBJ2-5	NA	CASSLDRNRGLAETQYF	TGTGCCAGCAGCTTAGATCGTAACAGGGGATTGGCAGAGACCCAGTACTTC
TRBV28	NA	TRBJ2-7	few	CASSLSGPRISEQYF	TGTGCCAGCAGTTTATCGGGACCCCGCATAAGCGAGCAGTACTTC
TRBV28	NA	TRBJ1-1	NA	CASKVLTLNTEAFF	TGTGCCAGCAAGGTCCTCACTCTGAACACTGAAGCTTTCTTT